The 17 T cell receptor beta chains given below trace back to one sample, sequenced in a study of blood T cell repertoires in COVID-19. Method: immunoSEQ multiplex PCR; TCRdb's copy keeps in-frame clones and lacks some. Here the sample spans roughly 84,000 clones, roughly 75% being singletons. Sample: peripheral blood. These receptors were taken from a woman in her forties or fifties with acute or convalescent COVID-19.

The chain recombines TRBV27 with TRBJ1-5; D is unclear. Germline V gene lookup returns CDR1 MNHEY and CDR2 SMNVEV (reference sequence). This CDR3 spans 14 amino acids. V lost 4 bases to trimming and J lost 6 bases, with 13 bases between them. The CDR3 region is CASSSYPEGQPQHF. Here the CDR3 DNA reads TGTGCCAGCAGTTCCTACCCGGAGGGTCAGCCCCAGCATTTT.

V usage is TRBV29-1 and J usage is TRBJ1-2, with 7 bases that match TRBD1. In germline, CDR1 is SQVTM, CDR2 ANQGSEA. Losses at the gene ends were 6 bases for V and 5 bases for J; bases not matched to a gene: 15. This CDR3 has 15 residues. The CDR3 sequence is CSVGPYRGRGYGYTF. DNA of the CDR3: TGCAGCGTGGGACCTTACAGGGGCCGGGGTTATGGCTACACCTTC.

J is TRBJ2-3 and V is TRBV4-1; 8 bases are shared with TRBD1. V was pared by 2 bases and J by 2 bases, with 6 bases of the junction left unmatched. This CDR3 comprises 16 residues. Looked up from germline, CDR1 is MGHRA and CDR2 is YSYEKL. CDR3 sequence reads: CASSQLSRGLTDTQYF. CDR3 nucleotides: TGCGCCAGCAGCCAACTCAGCAGGGGGCTCACAGATACGCAGTATTTT.

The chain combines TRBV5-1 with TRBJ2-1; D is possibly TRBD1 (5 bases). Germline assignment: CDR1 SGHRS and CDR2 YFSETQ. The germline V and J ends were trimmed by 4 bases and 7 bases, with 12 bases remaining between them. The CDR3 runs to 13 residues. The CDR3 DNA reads TGCGCCAGCAGCATAGACAGAGATAATGAGCAGTTCTTC. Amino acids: CASSIDRDNEQFF.

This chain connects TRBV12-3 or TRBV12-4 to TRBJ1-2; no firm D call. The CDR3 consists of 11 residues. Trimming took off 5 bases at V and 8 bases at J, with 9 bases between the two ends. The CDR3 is CASSPAAGYTF. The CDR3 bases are TGTGCCAGCAGTCCAGCGGCGGGCTACACCTTC.

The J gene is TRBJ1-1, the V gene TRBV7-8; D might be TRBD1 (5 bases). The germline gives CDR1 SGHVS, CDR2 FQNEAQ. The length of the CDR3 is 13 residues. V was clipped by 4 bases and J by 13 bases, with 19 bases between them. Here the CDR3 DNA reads TGTGCCAGCAGCTGGGCAGACGGGGGGGTAATTTTCTTT. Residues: CASSWADGGVIFF. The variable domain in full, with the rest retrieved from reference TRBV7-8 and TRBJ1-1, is GAGVSQSPRYKVAKRGQDVALRCDPISGHVSLFWYQQALGQGPEFLTYFQNEAQLDKSGLPSDRFFAERPEGSVSTLKIQRTQQEDSAVYLCASSWADGGVIFFGQGTRLTVV.

Written as DNA, the CDR3 is TGTGCCAGTAGTACAAAGGGACAGGGGCTCAGACAGCCCCAGCATTTT. Its translation is CASSTKGQGLRQPQHF. The V and J genes are TRBV19 and TRBJ1-5; 10 positions agree with TRBD1. Germline V gene data show CDR1 as LNHDA and CDR2 as SQIVND (reference sequence). This CDR3 has 16 amino acids. Losses at the gene ends were 4 bases for V and 7 bases for J; bases not matched to a gene: 10. The whole variable domain, remainder taken from reference TRBV19 and TRBJ1-5, is DGGITQSPKYLFRKEGQNVTLSCEQNLNHDAMYWYRQDPGQGLRLIYYSQIVNDFQKGDIAEGYSVSREKKESFPLTVTSAQKNPTAFYLCASSTKGQGLRQPQHFGDGTRLSIL.

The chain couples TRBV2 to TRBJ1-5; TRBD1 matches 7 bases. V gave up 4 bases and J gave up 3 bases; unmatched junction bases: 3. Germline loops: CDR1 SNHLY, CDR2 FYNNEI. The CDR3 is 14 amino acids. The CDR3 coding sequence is TGTGCCAGCAGTGGACAGGGCCACAATCAGCCCCAGCATTTT. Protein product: CASSGQGHNQPQHF.

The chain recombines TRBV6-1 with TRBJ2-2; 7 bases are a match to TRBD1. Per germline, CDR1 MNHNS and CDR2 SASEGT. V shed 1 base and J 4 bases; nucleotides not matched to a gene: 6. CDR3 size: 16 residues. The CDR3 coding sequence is TGTGCCAGCAGTGAAGTAGGGGGCGGCGGCACCGGGGAGCTGTTTTTT. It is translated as CASSEVGGGGTGELFF.

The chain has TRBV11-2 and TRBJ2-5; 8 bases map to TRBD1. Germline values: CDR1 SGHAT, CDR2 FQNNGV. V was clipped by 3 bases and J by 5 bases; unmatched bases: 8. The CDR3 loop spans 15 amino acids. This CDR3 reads CASSFGDRLGETQYF. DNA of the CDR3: TGTGCCAGCAGCTTCGGGGACAGGCTCGGGGAGACCCAGTACTTC.

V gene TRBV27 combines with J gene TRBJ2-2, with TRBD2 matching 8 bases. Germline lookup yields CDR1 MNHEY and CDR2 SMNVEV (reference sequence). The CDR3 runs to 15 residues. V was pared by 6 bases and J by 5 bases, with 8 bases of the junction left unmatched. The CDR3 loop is CASRETSVGTGELFF. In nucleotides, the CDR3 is TGTGCCAGCAGGGAGACTAGCGTGGGGACCGGGGAGCTGTTTTTT.

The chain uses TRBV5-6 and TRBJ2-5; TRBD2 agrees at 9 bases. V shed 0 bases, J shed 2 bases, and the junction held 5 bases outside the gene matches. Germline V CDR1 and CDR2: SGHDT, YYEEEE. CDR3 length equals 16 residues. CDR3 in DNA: TGTGCCAGCAGCTTGGGGTTAGCGGGGGTTCAAGAGACCCAGTACTTC. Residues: CASSLGLAGVQETQYF. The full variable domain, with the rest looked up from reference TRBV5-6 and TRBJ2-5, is DAGVTQSPTHLIKTRGQQVTLRCSPKSGHDTVSWYQQALGQGPQFIFQYYEEEERQRGNFPDRFSGHQFPNYSSELNVNALLLGDSALYLCASSLGLAGVQETQYFGPGTRLLVL.

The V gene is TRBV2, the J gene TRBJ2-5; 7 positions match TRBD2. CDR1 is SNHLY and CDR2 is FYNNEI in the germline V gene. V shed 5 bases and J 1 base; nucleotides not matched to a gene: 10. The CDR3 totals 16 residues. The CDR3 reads CASSPVGRGFQETQYF. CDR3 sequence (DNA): TGTGCCAGCAGTCCGGTCGGGCGGGGGTTCCAAGAGACCCAGTACTTC. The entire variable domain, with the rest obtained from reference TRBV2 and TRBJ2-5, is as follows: EPEVTQTPSHQVTQMGQEVILRCVPISNHLYFYWYRQILGQKVEFLVSFYNNEISEKSEIFDDQFSVERPDGSNFTLKIRSTKLEDSAMYFCASSPVGRGFQETQYFGPGTRLLVL.

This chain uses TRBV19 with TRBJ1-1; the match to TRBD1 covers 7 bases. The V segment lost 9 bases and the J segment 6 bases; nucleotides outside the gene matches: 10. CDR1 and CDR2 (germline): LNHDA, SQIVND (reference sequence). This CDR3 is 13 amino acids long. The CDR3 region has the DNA TGTGCCAGCTATTTCACAGGGGCCCCTGAAGCTTTCTTT. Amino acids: CASYFTGAPEAFF. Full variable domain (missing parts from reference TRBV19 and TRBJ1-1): DGGITQSPKYLFRKEGQNVTLSCEQNLNHDAMYWYRQDPGQGLRLIYYSQIVNDFQKGDIAEGYSVSREKKESFPLTVTSAQKNPTAFYLCASYFTGAPEAFFGQGTRLTVV.

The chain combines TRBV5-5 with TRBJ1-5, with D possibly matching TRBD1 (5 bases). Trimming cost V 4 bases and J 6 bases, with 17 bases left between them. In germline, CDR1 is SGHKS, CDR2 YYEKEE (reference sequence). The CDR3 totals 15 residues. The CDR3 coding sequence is TGTGCCAGCAGCCCGACAGAGCTTAAGAGTCAGCCCCAGCATTTT. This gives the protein CASSPTELKSQPQHF.

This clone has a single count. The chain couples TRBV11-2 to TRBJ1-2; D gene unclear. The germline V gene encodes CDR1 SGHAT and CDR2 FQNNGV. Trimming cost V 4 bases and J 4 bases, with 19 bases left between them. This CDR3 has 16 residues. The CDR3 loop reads CASSSPRRLRGYGYTF. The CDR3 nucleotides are TGTGCCAGCAGCTCCCCCCGGCGCCTCCGGGGCTATGGCTACACCTTC.

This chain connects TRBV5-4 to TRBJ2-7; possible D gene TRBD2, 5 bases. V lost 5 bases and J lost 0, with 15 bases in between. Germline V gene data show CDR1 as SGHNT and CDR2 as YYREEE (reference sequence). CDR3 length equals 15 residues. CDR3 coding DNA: TGTGCCAGCAGTCAATCTACTGGGAGCTCCTACGAGCAGTACTTC. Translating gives CASSQSTGSSYEQYF.